A selection of T cell receptor beta chains follows, all from one sample in a study of blood T cell repertoires in COVID-19. Here immunoSEQ multiplex PCR was the method, and the copy in TCRdb shows in-frame clones only, minus some. Of hundreds of thousands of clones in the sample, just over 85% were seen once. The specimen sequenced was peripheral blood. These receptors originate from a woman aged 30 to 39 with active or convalescent COVID-19. CDR3s include the opening cysteine and the closing phenylalanine or tryptophan. The D gene is left open where the match is weak. Size values are once, few and many counts, or a class for expanded clones, and some rows have none.

J	D	V	size	DNA	CDR3
TRBJ2-7	TRBD2	TRBV5-1	.	TGCGCCAGCACCCCCGGGACTAGCGGCTACGAGCAGTACTTC	CASTPGTSGYEQYF
TRBJ2-1	TRBD2	TRBV27	.	TGTGCCAGCAGTCCCCCTAGCGGGGGCCCCTACAATGAGCAGTTCTTC	CASSPPSGGPYNEQFF
TRBJ2-2	.	TRBV11-3	.	TGTGCCAGCAGCTCCGAGGATTCCGGGGAGCTGTTTTTT	CASSSEDSGELFF
TRBJ2-5	TRBD1	TRBV5-6	.	TGTGCCAGCAGCTGGGGACAGATCCAAGAGACCCAGTACTTC	CASSWGQIQETQYF
TRBJ1-3	.	TRBV2	.	TGTGCCAGCAGTGAGGGGCCGTTCTCTGGAAACACCATATATTTT	CASSEGPFSGNTIYF
TRBJ2-1	TRBD2	TRBV5-6	.	TGTGCCAGCAGCTGGCTAGCGGGAGGGCCAGTAAATGAGCAGTTCTTC	CASSWLAGGPVNEQFF
TRBJ2-1	.	TRBV10-3	.	TGTGCCATCAGGGGCCGGGACACCTCCTACAATGAGCAGTTCTTC	CAIRGRDTSYNEQFF
TRBJ1-4	TRBD1	TRBV27	.	TGTGCCAGCAGTTTTAAGACAGGGGGTGGTTTTGAAAAACTGTTTTTT	CASSFKTGGGFEKLFF
TRBJ1-1	.	TRBV3-1/TRBV3-2	.	TGTGCCAGCAGCCAACAACTGGCGGGGTACACTGAAGCTTTCTTT	CASSQQLAGYTEAFF
TRBJ1-2	.	TRBV15	.	TGTGCCACCAGCAGCGCGGGCGGGGGTGACTATGGCTACACCTTC	CATSSAGGGDYGYTF
TRBJ2-2	TRBD2	TRBV4-1	.	TGCGCCAGCAGCCTCAGGACTAGCGGGGGGGCTAAGAGCCTAACCGGGGAGCTGTTTTTT	CASSLRTSGGAKSLTGELFF
TRBJ2-3	TRBD2	TRBV4-2	.	TGTGCCAGCAGCTCCCGACTAGCGGGGGCCCCAGATACGCAGTATTTT	CASSSRLAGAPDTQYF
TRBJ1-2	.	TRBV30	.	TGTGCCCTAGTGGGGGGAGACCGGTCTAACTATGGCTACACCTTC	CALVGGDRSNYGYTF
TRBJ2-1	TRBD2	TRBV7-9	.	TGTGCCAGCAGCCCGGGACTAGATGAGCAGTTCTTC	CASSPGLDEQFF
TRBJ2-7	.	TRBV18	.	TGTGCCAGCTCACCAGGCGGCTACGAGCAGTACTTC	CASSPGGYEQYF
TRBJ1-2	.	TRBV19	.	TGTGCCAGTAGTCCCAGGGGTAGCGATGGCTACACCTTC	CASSPRGSDGYTF
TRBJ2-3	TRBD2	TRBV4-1	.	TGCGCCAGCAGCCGTGGACTAGCGGGGGGGCCGGAAACAGATACGCAGTATTTT	CASSRGLAGGPETDTQYF
TRBJ1-6	.	TRBV7-9	.	TGTGCCAGCAGCTTAGACGCGACAGGTTCACCCCTCCACTTT	CASSLDATGSPLHF
TRBJ2-1	.	TRBV29-1	.	TGCAGCGTTGGATGGTCAGGCTCCTACAATGAGCAGTTCTTC	CSVGWSGSYNEQFF
TRBJ1-2	.	TRBV10-1	few	TGCGCCAGCAGTGAGTCGGAGGCCTATGGCTACACCTTC	CASSESEAYGYTF
TRBJ2-3	TRBD2	TRBV19	.	TGTGCCAGTAGTAACCTAGCGGGAATAAGAGATACGCAGTATTTT	CASSNLAGIRDTQYF
TRBJ2-7	TRBD2	TRBV19	.	TGTGCCAGTAGTCCTAGCGGCTCCTACGAGCAGTACTTC	CASSPSGSYEQYF
TRBJ2-1	TRBD2	TRBV5-4	.	TGTGCCAGCAGCCCGGGGGGGGATTCCTACAATGAGCAGTTCTTC	CASSPGGDSYNEQFF
TRBJ2-2	.	TRBV15	.	TGTGCCACCAGTGGGGCGACGAACACCGGGGAGCTGTTTTTT	CATSGATNTGELFF
TRBJ2-1	TRBD1	TRBV6-2/TRBV6-3	.	TGTGCCAGCAGTTACAATAGTCTTTTGACAGGGCTTAGACGGGATGAGCAGTTCTTC	CASSYNSLLTGLRRDEQFF
TRBJ2-5	TRBD1	TRBV19	.	TGTGCCAGTAGGCATCCGGGACAGGGGGGGTCCCAAGAGACCCAGTACTTC	CASRHPGQGGSQETQYF
TRBJ1-1	.	TRBV11-2	.	TGTGCCAGCAGCTCCGTGTCTGTTGAAGCTTTCTTT	CASSSVSVEAFF
TRBJ2-3	.	TRBV3-1/TRBV3-2	.	TGTGCCAGCAGCCAGGGGGGGGGCGGAACAGATACGCAGTATTTT	CASSQGGGGTDTQYF
TRBJ2-3	TRBD2	TRBV27	.	TGTGCCAGCAGTTTCCAAGCGGGGGGGCAAAGCACAGATACGCAGTATTTT	CASSFQAGGQSTDTQYF
TRBJ1-5	.	TRBV6-5	.	TGTGCCAGCAGCGGGAGGGATTATAGCAATCAGCCCCAGCATTTT	CASSGRDYSNQPQHF
TRBJ1-4	TRBD1	TRBV5-1	.	TGCGCCAGCAGCGGGACAGGGGGCGGGGATGAAAAACTGTTTTTT	CASSGTGGGDEKLFF
TRBJ1-2	.	TRBV12-3/TRBV12-4	.	TGTGCCAGCAGTCCTACAGGGTCTGGCTACACCTTC	CASSPTGSGYTF
TRBJ2-5	TRBD1	TRBV3-1/TRBV3-2	.	TGTGCCAGCAGCCTAGAACCCGGGACAGTAATAGAGACCCAGTACTTC	CASSLEPGTVIETQYF
TRBJ1-2	TRBD1	TRBV5-1	.	TGCGCCAGCAGCCTCCCTGACAGGGCCTCTGGCTACACCTTC	CASSLPDRASGYTF
TRBJ2-1	TRBD1	TRBV19	.	TGTGCCAGTAGTATCTCCAGGGGGAGCTACAATGAGCAGTTCTTC	CASSISRGSYNEQFF
TRBJ1-5	TRBD1	TRBV4-2	.	TGTGCCAGCAGCCAAGCAGGGGGCGGTCAGCCCCAGCATTTT	CASSQAGGGQPQHF
TRBJ1-1	.	TRBV2	.	TGTGCCAGCAGTAATCTTCAGGGTTCAATACGGAACACTGAAGCTTTCTTT	CASSNLQGSIRNTEAFF
TRBJ1-3	.	TRBV14	.	TGTGCCAGCAGCCCGCTTGGTCCAGTCGGAAACACCATATATTTT	CASSPLGPVGNTIYF
TRBJ1-1	TRBD1	TRBV11-1	few	TGTGCCAGCAGTTTTACCGGGACAGGGGGCACTGAAGCTTTCTTT	CASSFTGTGGTEAFF
TRBJ2-7	TRBD2	TRBV7-2	.	TGTGCCAGCAGCTCCTGGCAACTAGCGGATGGGGGCGAGCAGTACTTC	CASSSWQLADGGEQYF